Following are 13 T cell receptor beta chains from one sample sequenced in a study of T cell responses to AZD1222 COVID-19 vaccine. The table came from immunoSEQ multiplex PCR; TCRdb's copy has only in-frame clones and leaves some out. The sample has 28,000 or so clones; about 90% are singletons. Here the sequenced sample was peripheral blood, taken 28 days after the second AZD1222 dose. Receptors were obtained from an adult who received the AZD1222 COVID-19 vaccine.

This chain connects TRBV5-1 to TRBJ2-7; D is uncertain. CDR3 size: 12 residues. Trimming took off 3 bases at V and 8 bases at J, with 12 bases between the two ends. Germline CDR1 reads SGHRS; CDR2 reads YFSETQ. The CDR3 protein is CASSSLGDKQYF. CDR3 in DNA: TGCGCCAGCAGCTCGCTTGGGGATAAGCAGTACTTC.

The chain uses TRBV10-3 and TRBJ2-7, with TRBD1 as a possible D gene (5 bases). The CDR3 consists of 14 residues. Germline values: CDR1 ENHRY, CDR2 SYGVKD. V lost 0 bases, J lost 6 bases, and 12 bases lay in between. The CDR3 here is CAISESTDQGEQYF. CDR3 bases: TGTGCCATCAGTGAGTCCACTGACCAGGGCGAGCAGTACTTC.

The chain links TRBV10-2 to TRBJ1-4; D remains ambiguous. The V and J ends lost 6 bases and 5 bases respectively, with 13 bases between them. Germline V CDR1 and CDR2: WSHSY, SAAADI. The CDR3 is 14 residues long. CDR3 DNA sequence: TGCGCCAGCAGGTCGGCCAATGGGAATGAAAAACTGTTTTTT. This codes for CASRSANGNEKLFF.

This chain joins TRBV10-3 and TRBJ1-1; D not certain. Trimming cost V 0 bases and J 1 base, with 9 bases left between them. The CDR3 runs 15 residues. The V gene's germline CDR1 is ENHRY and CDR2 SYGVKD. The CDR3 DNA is TGTGCCATCAGTGAGTCCGCGGCTGGGAACACTGAAGCTTTCTTT. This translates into CAISESAAGNTEAFF.

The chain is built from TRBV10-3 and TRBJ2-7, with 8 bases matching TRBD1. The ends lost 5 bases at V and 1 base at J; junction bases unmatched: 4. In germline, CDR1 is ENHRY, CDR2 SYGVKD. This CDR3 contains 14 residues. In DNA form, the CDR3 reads TGTGCCATCAGTATCGGGACAGGATCCTACGAGCAGTACTTC. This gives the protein CAISIGTGSYEQYF.

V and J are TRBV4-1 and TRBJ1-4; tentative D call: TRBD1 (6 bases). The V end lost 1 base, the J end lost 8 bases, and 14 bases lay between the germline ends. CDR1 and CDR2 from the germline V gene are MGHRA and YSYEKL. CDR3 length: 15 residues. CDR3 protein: CASSQAGQGLEKLFF. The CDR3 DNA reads TGCGCCAGCAGCCAAGCAGGGCAGGGGTTGGAAAAACTGTTTTTT.

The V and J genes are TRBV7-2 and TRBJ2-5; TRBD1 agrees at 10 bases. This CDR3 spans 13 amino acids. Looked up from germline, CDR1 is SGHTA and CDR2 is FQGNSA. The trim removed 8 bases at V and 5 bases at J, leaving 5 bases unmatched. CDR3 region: CASGRTGGETQYF. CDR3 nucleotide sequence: TGTGCCAGCGGACGGACAGGGGGGGAGACCCAGTACTTC.

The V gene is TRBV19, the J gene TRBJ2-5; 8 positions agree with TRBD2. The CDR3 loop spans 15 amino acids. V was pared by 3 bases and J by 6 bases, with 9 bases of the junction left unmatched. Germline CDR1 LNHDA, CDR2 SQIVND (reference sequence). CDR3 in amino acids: CASSILGGGQKTQYF. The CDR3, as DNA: TGTGCCAGTAGTATCCTGGGCGGGGGGCAGAAGACCCAGTACTTC.

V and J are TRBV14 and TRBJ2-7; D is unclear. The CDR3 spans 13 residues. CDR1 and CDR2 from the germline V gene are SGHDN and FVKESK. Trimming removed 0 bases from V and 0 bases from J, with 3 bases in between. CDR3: CASSQEGSYEQYF. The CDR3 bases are TGTGCCAGCAGCCAAGAGGGCTCCTACGAGCAGTACTTC.

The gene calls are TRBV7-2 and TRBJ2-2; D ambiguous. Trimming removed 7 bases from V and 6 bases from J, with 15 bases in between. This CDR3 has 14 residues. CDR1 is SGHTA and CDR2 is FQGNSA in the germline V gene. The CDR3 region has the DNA TGTGCCAGCAACTTTTGGAGTCGGCCCGGGGAGCTGTTTTTT. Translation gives CASNFWSRPGELFF.

For the CDR3, the DNA is TGTGCCAGCAGCCATCCTGGACAGAGACACAATGAGCAGTTCTTC. Amino acid sequence: CASSHPGQRHNEQFF. V gene TRBV3-1 (or the pseudogene TRBV3-2) combines with J gene TRBJ2-1, with a possible D match to TRBD1 (6 bases). V was shortened by 3 bases and J by 5 bases, with 14 bases between the two germline ends. The CDR3 totals 15 residues. Germline V lookup: CDR1 LGHDT, CDR2 YNNKEL (reference sequence).

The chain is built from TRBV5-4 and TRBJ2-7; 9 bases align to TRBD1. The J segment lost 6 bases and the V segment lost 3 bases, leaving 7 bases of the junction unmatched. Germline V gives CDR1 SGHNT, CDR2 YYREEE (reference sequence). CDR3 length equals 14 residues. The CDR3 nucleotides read TGTGCCAGCAGCTGGGGACAGGGTCGAGGCGAGCAGTACTTC. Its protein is CASSWGQGRGEQYF.

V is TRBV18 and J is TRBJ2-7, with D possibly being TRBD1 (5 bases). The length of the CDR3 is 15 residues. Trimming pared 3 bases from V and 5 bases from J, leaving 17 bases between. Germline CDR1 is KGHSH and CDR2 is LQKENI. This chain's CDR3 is CASSPGLQAPHEQYF. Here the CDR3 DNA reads TGTGCCAGCTCACCGGGGCTTCAAGCTCCCCACGAGCAGTACTTC. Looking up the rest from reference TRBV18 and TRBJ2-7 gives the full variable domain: NAGVMQNPRHLVRRRGQEARLRCSPMKGHSHVYWYRQLPEEGLKFMVYLQKENIIDESGMPKERFSAEFPKEGPSILRIQQVVRGDSAAYFCASSPGLQAPHEQYFGPGTRLTVT.